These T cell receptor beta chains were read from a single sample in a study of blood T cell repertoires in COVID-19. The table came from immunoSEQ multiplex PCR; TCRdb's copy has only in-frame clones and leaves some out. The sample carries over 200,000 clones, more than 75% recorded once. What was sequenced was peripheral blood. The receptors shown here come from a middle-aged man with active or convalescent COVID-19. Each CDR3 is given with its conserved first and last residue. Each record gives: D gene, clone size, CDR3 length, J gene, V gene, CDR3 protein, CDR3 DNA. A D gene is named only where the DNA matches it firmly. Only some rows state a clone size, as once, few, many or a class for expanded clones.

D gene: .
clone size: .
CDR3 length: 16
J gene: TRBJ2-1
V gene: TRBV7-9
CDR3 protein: CASSSGLNRAGNEQFF
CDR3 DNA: TGTGCCAGCAGCTCAGGCCTAAACAGGGCGGGCAATGAGCAGTTCTTC

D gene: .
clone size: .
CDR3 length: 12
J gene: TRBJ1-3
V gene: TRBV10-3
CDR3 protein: CAISQTGNTIYF
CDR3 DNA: TGTGCCATCAGTCAGACTGGAAACACCATATATTTT

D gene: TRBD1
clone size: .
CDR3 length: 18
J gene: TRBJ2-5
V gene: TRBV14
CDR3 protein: CASSHRLGGAFAFETQYF
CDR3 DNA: TGTGCCAGCAGCCACAGGTTAGGGGGCGCTTTCGCCTTTGAGACCCAGTACTTC

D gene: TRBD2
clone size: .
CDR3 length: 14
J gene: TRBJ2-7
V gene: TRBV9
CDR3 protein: CASSVSSGTDEQYF
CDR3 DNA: TGTGCCAGCAGCGTAAGTAGCGGGACGGACGAGCAGTACTTC

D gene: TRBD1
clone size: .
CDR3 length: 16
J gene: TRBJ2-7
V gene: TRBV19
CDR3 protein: CASSLQGQGGSYEQYF
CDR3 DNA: TGTGCCAGTAGTCTCCAAGGACAGGGGGGATCCTACGAGCAGTACTTC

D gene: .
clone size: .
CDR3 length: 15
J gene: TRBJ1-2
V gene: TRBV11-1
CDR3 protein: CASSTRDWANYGYTF
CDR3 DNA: TGTGCCAGCAGCACCCGGGACTGGGCTAACTATGGCTACACCTTC

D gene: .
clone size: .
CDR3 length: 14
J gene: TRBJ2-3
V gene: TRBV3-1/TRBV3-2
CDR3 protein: CASSLVRGTDTQYF
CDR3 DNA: TGTGCCAGCAGCCTAGTGCGGGGCACAGATACGCAGTATTTT

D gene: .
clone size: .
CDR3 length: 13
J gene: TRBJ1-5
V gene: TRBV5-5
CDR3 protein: CASSRTLQGPQHF
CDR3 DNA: TGTGCCAGCAGCCGGACATTACAGGGTCCTCAGCATTTT

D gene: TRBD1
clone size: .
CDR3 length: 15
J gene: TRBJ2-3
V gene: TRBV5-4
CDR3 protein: CASSLDQGGTDTQYF
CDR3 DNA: TGTGCCAGCAGCTTGGATCAGGGGGGCACAGATACGCAGTATTTT

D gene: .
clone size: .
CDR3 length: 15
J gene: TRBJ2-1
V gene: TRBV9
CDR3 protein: CASSAGASGYNEQFF
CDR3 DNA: TGTGCCAGCAGCGCGGGGGCTAGCGGATACAATGAGCAGTTCTTC

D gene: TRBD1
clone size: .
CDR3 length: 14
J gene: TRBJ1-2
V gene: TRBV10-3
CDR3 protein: CAISESTGGYGYTF
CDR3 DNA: TGTGCCATCAGTGAGTCGACAGGGGGCTATGGCTACACCTTC

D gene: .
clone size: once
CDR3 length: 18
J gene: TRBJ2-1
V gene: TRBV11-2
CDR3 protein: CASSLGGAGESSYNEQFF
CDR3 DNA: TGTGCCAGCAGCTTGGGGGGGGCGGGAGAAAGCTCCTACAATGAGCAGTTCTTC

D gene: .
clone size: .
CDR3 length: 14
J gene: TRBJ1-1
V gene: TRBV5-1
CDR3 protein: CASSFDGPGTEAFF
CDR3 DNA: TGCGCCAGCAGCTTTGACGGGCCGGGGACTGAAGCTTTCTTT

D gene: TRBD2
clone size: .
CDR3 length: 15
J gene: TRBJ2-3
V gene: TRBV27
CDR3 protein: CASSFREASTDTQYF
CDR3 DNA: TGTGCCAGCAGTTTCCGGGAGGCTAGCACAGATACGCAGTATTTT

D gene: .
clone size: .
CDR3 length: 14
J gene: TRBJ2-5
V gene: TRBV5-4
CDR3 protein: CASSPDYSRETQYF
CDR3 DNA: TGTGCCAGCAGCCCGGACTACTCCCGAGAGACCCAGTACTTC

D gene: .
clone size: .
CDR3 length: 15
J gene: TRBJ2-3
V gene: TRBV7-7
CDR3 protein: CASSAGAVSTDTQYF
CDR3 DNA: TGTGCCAGCTCAGCAGGGGCCGTGAGCACAGATACGCAGTATTTT

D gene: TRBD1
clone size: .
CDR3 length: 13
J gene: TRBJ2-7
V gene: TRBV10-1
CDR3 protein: CASSPDRVGEQYF
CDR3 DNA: TGCGCCAGCAGCCCAGACAGGGTCGGAGAGCAGTACTTC

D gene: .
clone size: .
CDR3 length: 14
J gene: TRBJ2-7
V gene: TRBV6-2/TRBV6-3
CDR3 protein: CASSKLVGVGEQYF
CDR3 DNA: TGTGCCAGCAGCAAACTAGTGGGAGTAGGCGAGCAGTACTTC

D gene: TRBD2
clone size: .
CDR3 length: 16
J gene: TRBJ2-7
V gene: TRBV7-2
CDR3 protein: CASSSQGGSGRYEQYF
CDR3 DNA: TGTGCCAGCAGCTCCCAAGGTGGTAGCGGGAGATACGAGCAGTACTTC

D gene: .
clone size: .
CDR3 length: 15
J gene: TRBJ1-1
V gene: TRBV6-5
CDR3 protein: CASSYGYNGITEAFF
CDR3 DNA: TGTGCCAGCAGTTATGGTTATAATGGCATAACTGAAGCTTTCTTT

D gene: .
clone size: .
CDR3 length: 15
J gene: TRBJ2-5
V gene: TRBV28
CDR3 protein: CASSSTLIDEETQYF
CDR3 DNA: TGTGCCAGCAGTTCAACCCTAATCGATGAGGAGACCCAGTACTTC

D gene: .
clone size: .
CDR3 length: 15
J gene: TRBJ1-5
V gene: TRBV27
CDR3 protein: CASSLFRGGNQPQHF
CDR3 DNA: TGTGCCAGCAGTTTATTCAGGGGTGGCAATCAGCCCCAGCATTTT

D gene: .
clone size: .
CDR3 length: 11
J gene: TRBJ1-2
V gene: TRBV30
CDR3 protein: CAWSVLYGYTF
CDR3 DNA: TGTGCCTGGAGTGTCCTCTATGGCTACACCTTC

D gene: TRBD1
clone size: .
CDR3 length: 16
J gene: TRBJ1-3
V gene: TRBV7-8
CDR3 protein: CASSLEGQGGGNTIYF
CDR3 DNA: TGTGCCAGCAGCTTAGAGGGACAGGGAGGTGGAAACACCATATATTTT

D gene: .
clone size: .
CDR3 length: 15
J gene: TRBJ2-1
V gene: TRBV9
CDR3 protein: CASSPRVQIYNEQFF
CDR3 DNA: TGTGCCAGCAGCCCCCGGGTCCAGATATACAATGAGCAGTTCTTC

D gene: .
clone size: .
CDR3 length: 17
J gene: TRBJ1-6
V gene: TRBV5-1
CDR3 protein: CASSLVISGLGDSPLHF
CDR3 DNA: TGCGCCAGCAGCTTGGTCATATCGGGCTTAGGGGATTCACCCCTCCACTTT

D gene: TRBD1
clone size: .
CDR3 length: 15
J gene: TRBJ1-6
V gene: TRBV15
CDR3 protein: CATSRDGTGSSPLHF
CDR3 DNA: TGTGCCACCAGCAGGGACGGGACAGGGTCATCACCCCTCCACTTT

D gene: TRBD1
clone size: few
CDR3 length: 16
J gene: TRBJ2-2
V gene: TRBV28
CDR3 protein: CASSLPGQRKTGELFF
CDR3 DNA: TGTGCCAGCAGTCTCCCGGGACAGAGAAAAACCGGGGAGCTGTTTTTT

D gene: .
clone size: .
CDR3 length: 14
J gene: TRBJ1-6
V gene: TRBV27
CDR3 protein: CASRSGLGNSPLHF
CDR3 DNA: TGTGCCAGCAGATCAGGGCTCGGCAATTCACCCCTCCACTTT

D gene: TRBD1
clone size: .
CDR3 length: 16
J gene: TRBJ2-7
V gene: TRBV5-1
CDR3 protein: CASSLGEGQGYYEQYF
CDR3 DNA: TGCGCCAGCAGCTTGGGGGAGGGACAGGGGTACTACGAGCAGTACTTC

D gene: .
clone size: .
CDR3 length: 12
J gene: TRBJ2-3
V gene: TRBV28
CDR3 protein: CASRYGTDTQYF
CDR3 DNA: TGTGCCAGCAGGTATGGCACAGATACGCAGTATTTT

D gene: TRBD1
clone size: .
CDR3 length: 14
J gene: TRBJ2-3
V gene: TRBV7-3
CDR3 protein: CASSLNRGLDTQYF
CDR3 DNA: TGTGCCAGCAGCTTAAACAGGGGGCTAGATACGCAGTATTTT

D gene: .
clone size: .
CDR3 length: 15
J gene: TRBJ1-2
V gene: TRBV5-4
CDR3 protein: CASSLRSGGRGGYTF
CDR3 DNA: TGTGCCAGCAGCTTGAGGTCGGGAGGGAGGGGTGGCTACACCTTC